The 13 T cell receptor beta chains presented below share a single source sample, sequenced in a study of blood T cell repertoires in COVID-19 (TCRdb year 2020). The method was the immunoSEQ multiplex PCR assay. TCRdb carries this immuneACCESS record with in-frame sequences only. Its versions omit some clonotypes, under half of them owing to an unresolved V gene in the studies checked, with the rest unexplained. The sample records around 230,000 clones, around 80% of which are singletons. Around 2% of the sample is held by the ten biggest clonotypes. The sequenced sample consisted of peripheral blood. All receptors derive from a man aged 35-49 years who had recovered from COVID-19.

The chain joins TRBV6-6 to TRBJ2-1; 8 bases match TRBD1. Germline trimming cut 2 bases from V and 8 bases from J; bases unmatched to any gene: 11. Germline CDR1 and CDR2: MNHNY and SVGAGI (reference sequence). CDR3 length: 16 amino acids. The CDR3 sequence is CASSYPGDRSRDEQFF. The CDR3 DNA follows: TGTGCCAGCAGTTACCCGGGGGACAGGTCGAGGGATGAGCAGTTCTTC.

The chain carries TRBV9 and TRBJ2-7, with TRBD2 identical over 7 bases. CDR1 is SGDLS, CDR2 YYNGEE, per germline. This CDR3 has 14 amino acids. The trim removed 3 bases at V and 0 bases at J, leaving 3 bases unmatched. The CDR3: CASSAGGSSYEQYF. CDR3 in DNA: TGTGCCAGCAGCGCGGGGGGAAGCTCCTACGAGCAGTACTTC.

The chain combines TRBV5-6 with TRBJ2-5, with a possible D match to TRBD1 (6 bases). Trimming took 0 bases from V and 5 from J, leaving 8 bases between them. Per the germline V gene, CDR1 is SGHDT and CDR2 is YYEEEE. This CDR3 has 13 residues. The CDR3 is CASSLDRGETQYF. CDR3 nucleotides: TGTGCCAGCAGCTTGGATAGGGGGGAGACCCAGTACTTC.

This chain links TRBV29-1 with TRBJ1-2; tentatively, D is TRBD1 (5 bases). The CDR3 spans 11 residues. V was trimmed by 7 bases and J by 2 bases, leaving 8 bases between them. Germline loops: CDR1 SQVTM, CDR2 ANQGSEA. CDR3 in DNA: TGCAGCGCCCGGGGGAACTATGGCTACACCTTC. It yields the protein CSARGNYGYTF.

V usage is TRBV25-1 and J usage is TRBJ2-7; possibly TRBD2 for D (6 bases). Germline CDR1 is MGHDK and CDR2 is SYGVNS. With 7 bases removed from V and 4 bases from J, the gap between germline ends came to 8 bases. The CDR3 loop spans 11 amino acids. The CDR3 spells CASIRGYEQYF. The CDR3 DNA follows: TGTGCCAGCATCCGGGGGTACGAGCAGTACTTC.

The chain joins TRBV6-6 to TRBJ2-1, with TRBD2 matching 7 bases. This CDR3 is built from 14 residues. V trimming: 2 bases; J trimming: 6 bases; junction bases outside the gene matches: 4. The V gene's germline CDR1 is MNHNY and CDR2 SVGAGI (reference sequence). The CDR3 DNA follows: TGTGCCAGCAGTTACCGGGCTAGCGGCAATGAGCAGTTCTTC. Translated: CASSYRASGNEQFF.

The chain couples TRBV4-3 to TRBJ2-7; TRBD1 matches at 7 bases. The CDR3 covers 15 residues. Trimming cost V 5 bases and J 11 bases; bases outside gene matches: 18. Per the germline V gene, CDR1 is LGHNA and CDR2 is YSLEER. For the CDR3, the DNA is TGCGCCAGCAGCAACGAGGGGGCTGGACCCGCTCGGAAGTACTTC. Translating it yields CASSNEGAGPARKYF.

This rearrangement joins TRBV28 to TRBJ1-3; 9 nucleotides align to TRBD1. Germline trimming cut 6 bases from V and 4 bases from J; bases unmatched to any gene: 4. The CDR3 runs to 14 residues. Germline values: CDR1 MDHEN, CDR2 SYDVKM. This chain's CDR3 is CASRQGAGGNTIYF. The CDR3 DNA follows: TGTGCCAGCAGACAGGGGGCTGGAGGAAACACCATATATTTT.

In DNA form, the CDR3 reads TGTGCCAGCAGCTTGTTTGGGCTTGGAAACACCATATATTTT. Residues: CASSLFGLGNTIYF. J is TRBJ1-3 and V is TRBV5-6; D unresolved. The CDR3 is 14 residues long. Germline lookup yields CDR1 SGHDT and CDR2 YYEEEE. Trimming cost V 1 base and J 3 bases, with 8 bases left between them.

This clone has a single count. The V call is TRBV7-8, the J call TRBJ1-6; D is unclear. CDR1 and CDR2 from the germline V gene are SGHVS and FQNEAQ. Trimming cost V 3 bases and J 4 bases, with 13 bases left between them. This CDR3 has 16 amino acids. In nucleotides, the CDR3 is TGTGCCAGCAGCTTCCTCCCACAGCAATATAATTCACCCCTCCACTTT. Protein sequence: CASSFLPQQYNSPLHF.

This clone was observed a few times. CDR3 protein: CASSVGPGDTEQYF. The CDR3 nucleotides read TGTGCCAGCAGTGTAGGCCCAGGGGATACTGAGCAGTACTTC. The V and J genes are TRBV2 and TRBJ2-7, with D tentatively TRBD1 (6 bases). CDR3 size: 14 residues. Trimming pared 4 bases from V and 7 bases from J, leaving 17 bases between. From germline, CDR1 is SNHLY and CDR2 FYNNEI.

This chain joins TRBV19 and TRBJ2-5; no clear D gene. Germline loops: CDR1 LNHDA, CDR2 SQIVND (reference sequence). Trimming removed 3 bases at V and 5 bases at J, with 16 bases between. This CDR3 has 15 residues. For the CDR3, the DNA is TGTGCCAGTAGTATGTCGTTTTCGGTAGTGGAGACCCAGTACTTC. This translates into CASSMSFSVVETQYF.

The chain recombines TRBV3-1 (or the pseudogene TRBV3-2) with TRBJ1-4; a weak D match, TRBD1 (5 bases). Per germline, CDR1 LGHDT and CDR2 YNNKEL (reference sequence). The CDR3 runs to 14 residues. V was cut by 2 bases and J by 8 bases, with 12 bases left in between. CDR3 in amino acids: CASSQQGLGEKLFF. In DNA, the CDR3 is TGTGCCAGCAGCCAACAGGGTCTTGGGGAAAAACTGTTTTTT.